This T cell receptor (beta chain) emerged from a study of blood T cell repertoires in COVID-19. The data were produced by immunoSEQ multiplex PCR, yet TCRdb's version contains in-frame clones alone and is incomplete. The top ten clones hold roughly 17% of a sample with fewer than 200,000 clones, approximately 80% of them seen once. Germline V lookup: CDR1 MNHEY, CDR2 SMNVEV (reference sequence). V dropped 6 bases and J dropped 10 bases, with 22 bases sitting between them. The CDR3 spans 16 residues. Sequencing was done on a sample of PBMCs or T cells enriched from blood (not recorded which). This chain uses TRBV27 with TRBJ1-6, with D possibly being TRBD1 (6 bases). The receptor's source is a woman in her forties or fifties who had recovered from COVID-19. Here the CDR3 DNA reads TGTGCCAGCAGCCCTAGAGGGACAAATACTATATCACCCCTCCACTTT. Protein sequence: CASSPRGTNTISPLHF.